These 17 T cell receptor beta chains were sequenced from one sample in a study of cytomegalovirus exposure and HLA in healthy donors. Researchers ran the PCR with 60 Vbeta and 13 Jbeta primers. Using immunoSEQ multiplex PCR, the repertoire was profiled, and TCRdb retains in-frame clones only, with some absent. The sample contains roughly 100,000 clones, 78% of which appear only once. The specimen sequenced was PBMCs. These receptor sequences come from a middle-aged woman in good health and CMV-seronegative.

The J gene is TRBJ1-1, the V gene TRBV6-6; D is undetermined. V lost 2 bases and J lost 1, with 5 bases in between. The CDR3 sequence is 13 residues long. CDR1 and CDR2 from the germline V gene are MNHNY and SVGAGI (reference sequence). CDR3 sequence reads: CASSYEGNTEAFF. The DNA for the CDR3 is TGTGCCAGCAGTTACGAGGGGAACACTGAAGCTTTCTTT.

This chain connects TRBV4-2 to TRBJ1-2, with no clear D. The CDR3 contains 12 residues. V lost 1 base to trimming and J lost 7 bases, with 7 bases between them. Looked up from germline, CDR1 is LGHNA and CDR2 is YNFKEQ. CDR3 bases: TGTGCCAGCAGCCAAGTATTATCTGGCTACACCTTC. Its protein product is CASSQVLSGYTF.

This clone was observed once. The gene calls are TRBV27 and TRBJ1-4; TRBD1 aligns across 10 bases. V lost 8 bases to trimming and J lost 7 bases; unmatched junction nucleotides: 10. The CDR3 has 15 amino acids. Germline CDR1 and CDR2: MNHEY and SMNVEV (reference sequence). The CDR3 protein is CASSGTGVKGEKLFF. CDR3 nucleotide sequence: TGTGCCAGCTCCGGGACAGGGGTGAAGGGTGAAAAACTGTTTTTT. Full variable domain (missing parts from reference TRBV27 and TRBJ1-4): EAQVTQNPRYLITVTGKKLTVTCSQNMNHEYMSWYRQDPGLGLRQIYYSMNVEVTDKGDVPEGYKVSRKEKRNFPLILESPSPNQTSLYFCASSGTGVKGEKLFFGSGTQLSVL.

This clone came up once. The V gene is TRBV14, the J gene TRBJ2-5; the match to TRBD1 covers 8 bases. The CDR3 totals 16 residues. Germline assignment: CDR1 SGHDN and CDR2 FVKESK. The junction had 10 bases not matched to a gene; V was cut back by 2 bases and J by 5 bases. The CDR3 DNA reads TGTGCCAGCAGCCAACCCGCGGCAGGGGGCTCGGAGACCCAGTACTTC. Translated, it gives CASSQPAAGGSETQYF.

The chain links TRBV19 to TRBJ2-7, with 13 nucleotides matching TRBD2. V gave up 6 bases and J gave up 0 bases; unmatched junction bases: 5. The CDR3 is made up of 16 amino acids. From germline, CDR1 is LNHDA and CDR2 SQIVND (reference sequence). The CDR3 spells CASRGTSGTSSYEQYF. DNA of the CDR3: TGTGCCAGTAGGGGGACTAGCGGGACGAGCTCCTACGAGCAGTACTTC.

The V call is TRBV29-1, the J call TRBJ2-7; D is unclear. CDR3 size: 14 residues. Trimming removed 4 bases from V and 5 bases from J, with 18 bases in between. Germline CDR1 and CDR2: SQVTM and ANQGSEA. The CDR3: CSVGPKMKIHEQYF. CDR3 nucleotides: TGCAGCGTTGGGCCGAAGATGAAGATCCACGAGCAGTACTTC.

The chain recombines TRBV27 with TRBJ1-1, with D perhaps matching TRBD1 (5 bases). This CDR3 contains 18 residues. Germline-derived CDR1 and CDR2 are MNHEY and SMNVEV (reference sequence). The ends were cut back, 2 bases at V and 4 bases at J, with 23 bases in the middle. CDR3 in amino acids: CASSLDGRRRREATEAFF. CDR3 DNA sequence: TGTGCCAGCAGTTTAGATGGCCGGAGGCGCAGGGAGGCCACTGAAGCTTTCTTT.

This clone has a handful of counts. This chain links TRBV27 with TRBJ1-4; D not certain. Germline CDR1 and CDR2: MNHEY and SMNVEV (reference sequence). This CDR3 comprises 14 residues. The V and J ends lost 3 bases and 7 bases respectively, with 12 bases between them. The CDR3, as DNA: TGTGCCAGCAGTTTGGGAGGGAAGTTTGAAAAACTGTTTTTT. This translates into CASSLGGKFEKLFF.

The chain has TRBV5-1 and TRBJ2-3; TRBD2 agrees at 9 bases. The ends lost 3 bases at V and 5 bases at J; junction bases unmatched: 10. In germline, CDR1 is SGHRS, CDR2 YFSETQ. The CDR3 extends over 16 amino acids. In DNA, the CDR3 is TGCGCCAGCAGCTCAGGACTAGCGCTTGCAGGAGATACGCAGTATTTT. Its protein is CASSSGLALAGDTQYF. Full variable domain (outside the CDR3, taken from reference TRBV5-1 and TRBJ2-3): KAGVTQTPRYLIKTRGQQVTLSCSPISGHRSVSWYQQTPGQGLQFLFEYFSETQRNKGNFPGRFSGRQFSNSRSEMNVSTLELGDSALYLCASSSGLALAGDTQYFGPGTRLTVL.

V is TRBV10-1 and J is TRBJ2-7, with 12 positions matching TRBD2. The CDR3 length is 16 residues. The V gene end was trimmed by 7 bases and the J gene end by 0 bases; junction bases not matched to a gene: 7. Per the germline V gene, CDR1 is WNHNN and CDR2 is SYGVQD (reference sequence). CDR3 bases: TGCGCCAGCAAACATCTAGCGGGAGGGTCCTCCTACGAGCAGTACTTC. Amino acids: CASKHLAGGSSYEQYF.

Written as DNA, the CDR3 is TGTGCCAGCAGCTTAGCAGGTGGGAGCGGGGCCACCTCCTACGAGCAGTACTTC. Its protein product is CASSLAGGSGATSYEQYF. This sequence joins TRBV7-8 and TRBJ2-7, with 7 bases aligning to TRBD2. The V and J ends lost 0 bases and 0 bases, in that order; junction bases with no gene match: 11. This CDR3 comprises 18 residues. CDR1 is SGHVS and CDR2 is FQNEAQ in the germline V gene. Looking up the rest from reference TRBV7-8 and TRBJ2-7 gives the full variable domain: GAGVSQSPRYKVAKRGQDVALRCDPISGHVSLFWYQQALGQGPEFLTYFQNEAQLDKSGLPSDRFFAERPEGSVSTLKIQRTQQEDSAVYLCASSLAGGSGATSYEQYFGPGTRLTVT.

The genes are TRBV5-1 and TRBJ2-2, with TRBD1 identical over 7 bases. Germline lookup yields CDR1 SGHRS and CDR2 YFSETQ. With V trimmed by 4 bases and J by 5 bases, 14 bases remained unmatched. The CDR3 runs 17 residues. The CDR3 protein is CASSGTGTVTTTGELFF. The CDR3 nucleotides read TGCGCCAGCAGCGGAACCGGGACAGTAACTACTACCGGGGAGCTGTTTTTT.

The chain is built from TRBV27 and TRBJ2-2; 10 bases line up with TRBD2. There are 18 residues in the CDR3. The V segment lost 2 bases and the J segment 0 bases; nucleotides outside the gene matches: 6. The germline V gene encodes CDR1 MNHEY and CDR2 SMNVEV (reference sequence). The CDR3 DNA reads TGTGCCAGCAGTTTAAGGCTAGCGGGAGCCCCGAACACCGGGGAGCTGTTTTTT. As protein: CASSLRLAGAPNTGELFF.

CDR3 in amino acids: CASSLGGGSPLHF. The CDR3 bases are TGTGCCAGCAGCTTAGGAGGCGGCTCACCCCTCCACTTT. The V gene is TRBV13, the J gene TRBJ1-6; D uncertain. The CDR3 has 13 residues. CDR1 is PRHDT, CDR2 FYEKMQ, per germline (reference sequence). V was cut by 0 bases and J by 10 bases, with 7 bases left in between.

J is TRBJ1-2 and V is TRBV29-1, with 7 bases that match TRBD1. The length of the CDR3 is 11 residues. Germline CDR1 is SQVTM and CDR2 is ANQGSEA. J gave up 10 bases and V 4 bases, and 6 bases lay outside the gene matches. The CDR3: CSVGTGDTYTF. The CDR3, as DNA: TGCAGCGTTGGCACAGGGGACACCTACACCTTC.

CDR3 loop: CASSLNDFSLYYEQYF. CDR3 nucleotides: TGCGCCAGCAGCTTAAACGATTTCTCTCTATACTACGAGCAGTACTTC. This chain uses TRBV5-1 with TRBJ2-7; D is uncertain. The CDR3 length is 16 residues. Germline CDR1 and CDR2: SGHRS and YFSETQ. The V end was cut by 2 bases, the J end by 3 bases, with 18 bases between.

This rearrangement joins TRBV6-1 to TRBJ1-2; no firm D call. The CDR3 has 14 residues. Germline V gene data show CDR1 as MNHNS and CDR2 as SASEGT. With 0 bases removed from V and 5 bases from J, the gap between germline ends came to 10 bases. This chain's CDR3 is CASSEAGDGYGYTF. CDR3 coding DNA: TGTGCCAGCAGTGAAGCCGGGGATGGGTATGGCTACACCTTC.